The rows below give T cell receptor beta chains drawn from one sample of a study of cytomegalovirus exposure and HLA in healthy donors. This table comes from immunoSEQ multiplex PCR, and its TCRdb copy is limited to in-frame clones, with some not included. The table has about 190,000 clones, 84% seen once. The source material was PBMCs. These receptors were collected from a young man in good health and CMV-seropositive. Each CDR3 is given with its conserved first and last residue. The D gene is left open where the match is weak. For some rows the clone size is stated as once, few or many, or as a class when expanded; others skip it.

J: TRBJ2-7; size: .; V: TRBV7-2; D: .; CDR3: CASSLVDRSYEQYF; DNA: TGTGCCAGCAGCTTAGTAGACAGGAGCTACGAGCAGTACTTC
J: TRBJ1-5; size: .; V: TRBV5-8; D: .; CDR3: CASSLEPGQFQPQHF; DNA: TGTGCCAGCAGCTTGGAACCGGGTCAATTTCAGCCCCAGCATTTT
J: TRBJ2-7; size: .; V: TRBV28; D: TRBD1; CDR3: CASSPPGGAGEQYF; DNA: TGTGCCAGCAGTCCCCCAGGGGGCGCGGGGGAGCAGTACTTC
J: TRBJ1-4; size: once; V: TRBV18; D: .; CDR3: CASSPLWGVAANEKLFF; DNA: TGTGCCAGCTCACCACTTTGGGGGGTTGCAGCGAATGAAAAACTGTTTTTT
J: TRBJ1-1; size: few; V: TRBV5-1; D: TRBD1; CDR3: CASSRVGTGGFNTEAFF; DNA: TGCGCCAGCAGCCGGGTTGGGACAGGGGGCTTTAACACTGAAGCTTTCTTT
J: TRBJ2-7; size: .; V: TRBV9; D: .; CDR3: CASSVHPSFDEQYF; DNA: TGTGCCAGCAGCGTACACCCGAGTTTCGACGAGCAGTACTTC
J: TRBJ2-6; size: .; V: TRBV2; D: TRBD1; CDR3: CASSDPNRGQLTGANVLTF; DNA: TGTGCCAGCAGTGACCCAAATAGGGGGCAGTTGACTGGGGCCAACGTCCTGACTTTC
J: TRBJ2-7; size: .; V: TRBV27; D: .; CDR3: CASSLAGIYEQYF; DNA: TGTGCCAGCAGTTTAGCAGGTATCTACGAGCAGTACTTC
J: TRBJ2-7; size: .; V: TRBV30; D: .; CDR3: CAWSVSIGRAGQREHEQYF; DNA: TGTGCCTGGAGTGTAAGTATCGGGAGAGCGGGACAACGGGAACACGAGCAGTACTTC
J: TRBJ2-5; size: .; V: TRBV5-4; D: .; CDR3: CASSLVQRQETQYF; DNA: TGTGCCAGCAGCTTGGTTCAGCGCCAAGAGACCCAGTACTTC
J: TRBJ2-2; size: .; V: TRBV9; D: .; CDR3: CASSVRSGNTGELFF; DNA: TGTGCCAGCAGCGTGAGAAGCGGGAACACCGGGGAGCTGTTTTTT
J: TRBJ2-7; size: .; V: TRBV9; D: .; CDR3: CASSPRWSFPYEQYF; DNA: TGTGCCAGCAGCCCCCGGTGGAGTTTCCCCTACGAGCAGTACTTC
J: TRBJ1-1; size: .; V: TRBV4-3; D: TRBD1; CDR3: CASSQSPGQGTNTEAFF; DNA: TGCGCCAGCAGCCAATCCCCGGGACAGGGGACAAACACTGAAGCTTTCTTT
J: TRBJ1-5; size: .; V: TRBV28; D: TRBD1; CDR3: CASYTGTGVLSNQPQHF; DNA: TGTGCCAGCTACACGGGGACAGGGGTTTTGAGCAATCAGCCCCAGCATTTT
J: TRBJ2-7; size: .; V: TRBV4-1; D: TRBD1; CDR3: CASSLDRARNEQYF; DNA: TGCGCCAGCAGCCTCGACAGGGCCAGGAACGAGCAGTACTTC
J: TRBJ1-5; size: .; V: TRBV18; D: .; CDR3: CASSPPQWRVLKQPQHF; DNA: TGTGCCAGCTCACCACCTCAGTGGAGGGTTTTAAAGCAGCCCCAGCATTTT
J: TRBJ1-2; size: .; V: TRBV5-6; D: .; CDR3: CASSRIQLGSYGYTF; DNA: TGTGCCAGCAGCCGCATACAGTTAGGAAGCTATGGCTACACCTTC
J: TRBJ2-1; size: .; V: TRBV9; D: TRBD2; CDR3: CASGGTSGMGSYNEQFF; DNA: TGTGCCAGTGGGGGGACTAGCGGGATGGGCTCCTACAATGAGCAGTTCTTC
J: TRBJ1-1; size: .; V: TRBV10-3; D: .; CDR3: CAISESSAGVGEAFF; DNA: TGTGCCATCAGTGAGTCGAGTGCGGGGGTTGGGGAAGCTTTCTTT
J: TRBJ2-7; size: .; V: TRBV29-1; D: TRBD1; CDR3: CSARDSSYEQYF; DNA: TGCAGCGCCCGGGACAGTTCCTACGAGCAGTACTTC
J: TRBJ2-7; size: .; V: TRBV6-5; D: .; CDR3: CASTHSYEQYF; DNA: TGTGCCAGCACCCATTCCTACGAGCAGTACTTC
J: TRBJ2-4; size: .; V: TRBV27; D: .; CDR3: CASSTLTQLAKNIQYF; DNA: TGTGCCAGCAGTACCCTGACTCAACTAGCCAAAAACATTCAGTACTTC
J: TRBJ1-1; size: .; V: TRBV28; D: .; CDR3: CASLLPREGTEAFF; DNA: TGTGCCAGCCTCCTACCCCGTGAGGGCACTGAAGCTTTCTTT
J: TRBJ2-7; size: few; V: TRBV7-9; D: .; CDR3: CASSLTGTYEQYF; DNA: TGTGCCAGCAGCTTAACAGGAACCTACGAGCAGTACTTC
J: TRBJ2-7; size: .; V: TRBV9; D: .; CDR3: CASSVEAGYDEQYF; DNA: TGTGCCAGCAGCGTAGAGGCAGGGTATGACGAGCAGTACTTC
J: TRBJ2-5; size: .; V: TRBV5-4; D: .; CDR3: CASRLDDAETQYF; DNA: TGTGCCAGCAGGTTGGACGATGCGGAGACCCAGTACTTC
J: TRBJ2-7; size: .; V: TRBV4-1; D: TRBD2; CDR3: CASSQDAASGRAPTYEQYF; DNA: TGCGCCAGCAGCCAAGATGCTGCTAGCGGGAGGGCCCCTACCTACGAGCAGTACTTC
J: TRBJ1-1; size: .; V: TRBV5-6; D: TRBD1; CDR3: CASSSGTGGTEAFF; DNA: TGTGCCAGCAGCTCCGGGACAGGGGGAACTGAAGCTTTCTTT
J: TRBJ2-1; size: .; V: TRBV4-3; D: TRBD2; CDR3: CASSQLAVYNEQFF; DNA: TGCGCCAGCAGCCAACTAGCGGTATACAATGAGCAGTTCTTC
J: TRBJ2-1; size: .; V: TRBV10-3; D: TRBD2; CDR3: CAISEYKRGSGRGDEQFF; DNA: TGTGCCATCAGTGAGTATAAAAGGGGGAGCGGGAGAGGCGATGAGCAGTTCTTC
J: TRBJ1-2; size: .; V: TRBV6-4; D: .; CDR3: CASSEGRGHRGYTF; DNA: TGTGCCAGCAGTGAAGGGAGGGGACATCGCGGCTACACCTTC
J: TRBJ2-3; size: .; V: TRBV9; D: .; CDR3: CASSVGQTDTQYF; DNA: TGTGCCAGCAGCGTAGGGCAAACAGATACGCAGTATTTT
J: TRBJ2-7; size: .; V: TRBV11-2; D: TRBD1; CDR3: CASSLVTGGQYF; DNA: TGTGCCAGCAGCTTAGTTACAGGGGGCCAGTACTTC
J: TRBJ1-4; size: .; V: TRBV4-3; D: .; CDR3: CASSQDPLNGQPFF; DNA: TGCGCCAGCAGCCAAGACCCCTTAAATGGACAGCCCTTTTTT
J: TRBJ2-7; size: .; V: TRBV27; D: TRBD1; CDR3: CASGQGSHEQYF; DNA: TGTGCCAGCGGACAGGGCTCCCACGAGCAGTACTTC
J: TRBJ2-5; size: .; V: TRBV27; D: TRBD2; CDR3: CASSWLADKETQYF; DNA: TGTGCCAGCAGTTGGCTAGCGGATAAAGAGACCCAGTACTTC
J: TRBJ1-1; size: .; V: TRBV27; D: TRBD1; CDR3: CASSSNQWDRESEAFF; DNA: TGTGCCAGCAGTTCAAATCAATGGGACAGGGAGAGTGAAGCTTTCTTT
J: TRBJ2-7; size: .; V: TRBV7-2; D: TRBD1; CDR3: CASSSYRDSSYEQYF; DNA: TGTGCCAGCAGCTCGTACCGGGACAGCTCCTACGAGCAGTACTTC
J: TRBJ1-4; size: .; V: TRBV27; D: TRBD1; CDR3: CASSPRGRSGEKLFF; DNA: TGTGCCAGCAGTCCAAGGGGGCGAAGTGGTGAAAAACTGTTTTTT
J: TRBJ2-7; size: few; V: TRBV2; D: TRBD2; CDR3: CASLLDSGRTYF; DNA: TGTGCCAGCCTTCTTGACAGCGGGAGAACGTACTTC
J: TRBJ2-2; size: .; V: TRBV7-3; D: TRBD1; CDR3: CASSSQGYGTGELFF; DNA: TGTGCCAGCAGCTCACAGGGGTACGGCACCGGGGAGCTGTTTTTT
J: TRBJ2-3; size: .; V: TRBV2; D: .; CDR3: CASSEAGGSGFTDTQYF; DNA: TGTGCCAGCAGTGAAGCGGGTGGTAGCGGCTTCACAGATACGCAGTATTTT
J: TRBJ2-7; size: .; V: TRBV19; D: TRBD2; CDR3: CASSISAGGPNEQYF; DNA: TGTGCCAGTAGTATATCAGCGGGAGGCCCCAACGAGCAGTACTTC
J: TRBJ2-2; size: .; V: TRBV19; D: TRBD2; CDR3: CASSPLAGAGELFF; DNA: TGTGCCAGTAGCCCTCTAGCGGGAGCCGGGGAGCTGTTTTTT
J: TRBJ2-4; size: once; V: TRBV10-3; D: .; CDR3: CAISEPSGVENIQYF; DNA: TGTGCCATCAGTGAGCCGTCGGGGGTGGAAAACATTCAGTACTTC
J: TRBJ2-2; size: .; V: TRBV19; D: .; CDR3: CASSIDHITGELFF; DNA: TGTGCCAGTAGTATAGATCACATCACCGGGGAGCTGTTTTTT
J: TRBJ2-3; size: .; V: TRBV7-9; D: .; CDR3: CASSLGSGVSTDTQYF; DNA: TGTGCCAGCAGCTTAGGGAGCGGAGTAAGCACAGATACGCAGTATTTT
J: TRBJ1-1; size: .; V: TRBV6-5; D: .; CDR3: CASSHRVRTEAFF; DNA: TGTGCCAGCAGTCACAGGGTACGGACTGAAGCTTTCTTT
J: TRBJ1-4; size: once; V: TRBV29-1; D: .; CDR3: CSVAWPNGGEKLFF; DNA: TGCAGCGTTGCCTGGCCTAACGGGGGTGAAAAACTGTTTTTT
J: TRBJ2-1; size: medium-sized; V: TRBV19; D: TRBD2; CDR3: CASSPHLAGGVAYNEQFF; DNA: TGTGCCAGTAGTCCCCACCTAGCGGGAGGCGTGGCCTACAATGAGCAGTTCTTC